This T cell receptor (beta chain) was recovered during a study of post-analysis software for immune sequencing data. Study outcomes and limitations: Relative to controls, patients had five TRBV segments at higher frequency, with TRBV5-6, TRBV5-1 and TRBV20-1 among these.

CDR1 and CDR2 (germline): SGHRS, YFSETQ. The CDR3 length is 16 residues. V trimming: 6 bases; J trimming: 8 bases; junction bases outside the gene matches: 16. Prepared TCR beta cDNA libraries contained unique molecular identifiers. TCRdb re-called the PCR reads with MiXCR, one entry per CDR3 protein. The data show 450,000 to 700,000 distinct CDR3 sequences, around 44% seen once. In the case of this clonotype: The antigen is unknown.

This TCR came from a girl aged 5 to 17 with multiple sclerosis. The sequencing sample was made of blood. V and J are TRBV5-1 and TRBJ2-1, with 8 bases lining up with TRBD2. CDR3 protein: CASTRGSSGGWDEQFF. As DNA, the CDR3 is TGCGCCAGCACCCGAGGCTCCAGCGGGGGTTGGGATGAGCAGTTCTTC.